Reported below is one TCR beta chain. The sample originates from a study of T cells expressing NK-cell markers. Study context: TCR beta repertoires came from sorted CD3+CD56+NKG2C+, CD3+CD56+NKG2C- and CD3+CD56-NKG2C+ T cells.

The germline V gene has CDR1 KGHSH and CDR2 LQKENI. CDR3 length: 14 amino acids. TCRdb derives one entry per CDR3 protein from the 5' RACE reads, leaving out DNA. The repertoire shows hundreds of thousands of distinct CDR3 sequences; the top ten hold roughly 3.6%. The gene calls are TRBV18 and TRBJ2-5. This TCR was recovered from a man aged 18 to 30 in good health. The sequencing sample was made of blood T cells: a sorted CD56 or NKG2C T cell subset, CD4+ or CD8+ T cells, or bulk PBMC T cells (not recorded which). This CDR3 is CASSPRPVGETQYF.